A single sample gave rise to the 16 T cell receptor beta chains below, sequenced in a study of T cell changes during pregnancy in multiple sclerosis. Measured with immunoSEQ multiplex PCR; TCRdb has only the in-frame clones, and not every one. The sample consists of tens of thousands of clones, roughly 90% of them appearing once. The starting material was CD4+ T cells from peripheral blood mononuclear cells, obtained in the third trimester of pregnancy. These receptor sequences come from a female donor in good health, enrolled as a control in a pregnancy study.

The rearrangement uses TRBV19 and TRBJ2-5; 7 bases fit TRBD1. V shed 4 bases, J shed 4 bases, and the junction held 0 bases outside the gene matches. Germline values: CDR1 LNHDA, CDR2 SQIVND (reference sequence). CDR3 length: 12 residues. CDR3 loop: CASSTGGETQYF. CDR3 DNA: TGTGCCAGTAGTACAGGGGGAGAGACCCAGTACTTC.

The chain is built from TRBV18 and TRBJ2-2; D may be TRBD1 (5 bases). Germline CDR1 and CDR2: KGHSH and LQKENI. The CDR3 length is 14 residues. V dropped 5 bases and J dropped 2 bases, with 9 bases sitting between them. The CDR3 region has the DNA TGTGCCAGCTCAGAACAGGATAACACCGGGGAGCTGTTTTTT. Translation: CASSEQDNTGELFF.

J is TRBJ1-4 and V is TRBV5-1, with no clear D. The CDR3 consists of 16 residues. The V gene's germline CDR1 is SGHRS and CDR2 YFSETQ. Trimming removed 0 bases at V and 5 bases at J, with 14 bases between. In DNA form, the CDR3 reads TGCGCCAGCAGCTTGGCTGGAGAAGTTACGAATGAAAAACTGTTTTTT. It specifies CASSLAGEVTNEKLFF.

The V gene is TRBV19, the J gene TRBJ2-2, with 8 bases fitting TRBD1. The germline CDR1 and CDR2 sequences are LNHDA and SQIVND (reference sequence). The CDR3 is 16 residues long. Trimming removed 4 bases from V and 1 base from J; junction bases left unmatched: 5. The CDR3 DNA sequence: TGTGCCAGTAGTACATCAGGACAGGGGAACACCGGGGAGCTGTTTTTT. Its translation is CASSTSGQGNTGELFF.

The gene calls are TRBV30 and TRBJ1-1; no clear D. Germline CDR1 is GTSNPN and CDR2 is SVGIG (reference sequence). V was clipped by 0 bases and J by 2 bases, with 7 bases between them. The CDR3 totals 13 residues. DNA of the CDR3: TGTGCCTGGAGTGTGGGCAGCAACACTGAAGCTTTCTTT. Protein: CAWSVGSNTEAFF.

The CDR3 DNA reads as TGTGCCAGCAGCGTAGGAGGGAGCAATCAGCCCCAGCATTTT. Translation gives CASSVGGSNQPQHF. The V call is TRBV9, the J call TRBJ1-5, with D unresolved. This CDR3 contains 14 residues. Germline V gene sequence: CDR1 SGDLS, CDR2 YYNGEE. Trimming removed 0 bases from V and 1 base from J, with 5 bases in between.

J is TRBJ1-2 and V is TRBV27; D may be TRBD1 (5 bases). Trimming removed 0 bases at V and 7 bases at J, with 15 bases between. CDR1 and CDR2 from the germline V gene are MNHEY and SMNVEV (reference sequence). The CDR3 runs to 15 residues. The CDR3 nucleotides read TGTGCCAGCAGTTTATCACGGGGGAGAACTATTGGCTACACCTTC. Protein: CASSLSRGRTIGYTF.

This clone has a single count. V is TRBV25-1 and J is TRBJ1-5, with TRBD1 identical over 8 bases. Looked up from germline, CDR1 is MGHDK and CDR2 is SYGVNS. J gave up 3 bases and V 4 bases, and 2 bases lay outside the gene matches. The CDR3 is 14 residues long. CDR3 nucleotide sequence: TGTGCCAGCAGTGGGACAGGGTACAATCAGCCCCAGCATTTT. This translates into CASSGTGYNQPQHF.

The V call is TRBV4-3, the J call TRBJ2-6; D is uncertain. Germline CDR1 and CDR2: LGHNA and YSLEER. Trimming took 0 bases from V and 3 from J, leaving 9 bases between them. The CDR3 sequence is 16 residues long. The CDR3 spells CASSQDGTVGANVLTF. CDR3 bases: TGCGCCAGCAGCCAAGATGGAACAGTTGGGGCCAACGTCCTGACTTTC.

This rearrangement joins TRBV7-9 to TRBJ2-4, with 7 bases matching TRBD1. The CDR3 consists of 16 residues. With 4 bases clipped from V and 6 bases from J, the junction kept 12 bases outside the gene matches. Germline CDR1 and CDR2: SEHNR and FQNEAQ (reference sequence). The CDR3 sequence: CASSSGSYRDRNIQYF. The CDR3, as DNA: TGTGCCAGCAGCTCAGGGAGCTACCGGGACAGAAACATTCAGTACTTC.

The gene calls are TRBV29-1 and TRBJ2-3, with 9 bases matching TRBD2. Unmatched junction bases numbered 5, after V lost 8 bases and J lost 5 bases. Germline V gene lookup returns CDR1 SQVTM and CDR2 ANQGSEA. The CDR3 sequence is 12 residues long. The CDR3 spells CSCLAGVDTQYF. CDR3 coding DNA: TGCAGCTGCTTAGCGGGGGTAGATACGCAGTATTTT.

V gene TRBV9 combines with J gene TRBJ2-7; 8 positions match TRBD1. From germline, CDR1 is SGDLS and CDR2 YYNGEE. With V trimmed by 0 bases and J by 2 bases, 4 bases remained unmatched. CDR3 length equals 15 residues. CDR3 nucleotides: TGTGCCAGCAGCGTAGGACAGGGGCAAACCTACGAGCAGTACTTC. Translated: CASSVGQGQTYEQYF.

V usage is TRBV15 and J usage is TRBJ1-1; D is unclear. This CDR3 is 14 amino acids long. Between the trimmed V and J ends, which lost 1 base and 3 bases, there was a span of 9 bases. CDR1 and CDR2 (germline): LNHNV, YYDKDF (reference sequence). The CDR3 nucleotides read TGTGCCACCAGCAGAGTTCTGGGAGACACTGAAGCTTTCTTT. Residues: CATSRVLGDTEAFF.

The chain carries TRBV4-1 and TRBJ2-4; 8 nucleotides match TRBD2. There are 16 residues in the CDR3. Germline CDR1 and CDR2: MGHRA and YSYEKL. J gave up 0 bases and V 3 bases, and 4 bases lay outside the gene matches. The DNA of the CDR3 is TGCGCCAGCAGCCATCCGGGACTAGAAGCCAAAAACATTCAGTACTTC. Translating gives CASSHPGLEAKNIQYF.

This chain connects TRBV12-5 to TRBJ2-1; tentatively, D is TRBD1 (5 bases). The germline gives CDR1 LGHNT, CDR2 FRNRAP. Trimming left V 6 bases short and J 8 bases short, with 14 bases between. The CDR3 consists of 13 residues. The CDR3 is CASGEQADDEQFF. As DNA, the CDR3 is TGTGCTAGTGGGGAACAGGCTGACGATGAGCAGTTCTTC.

The V and J genes are TRBV6-1 and TRBJ2-7; TRBD1 agrees at 10 bases. CDR3 size: 14 residues. V dropped 6 bases and J dropped 5; count of bases not matched to a gene: 7. Looked up from germline, CDR1 is MNHNS and CDR2 is SASEGT. CDR3 sequence (DNA): TGTGCCAGCAGAACGACAGGGGGCGCGAACGAGCAGTACTTC. This translates into CASRTTGGANEQYF.